This TCR beta chain was captured by sequencing in a study of T cells after yellow fever vaccination. Study-level findings and limits: Reappearance after the booster was seen for most primary-vaccination clones, at 95% to 96% CD4 and 85% to 90% CD8. Clonotypes shared by both compartments, CD4 and CD8, made up a small share. Weaker overall, the secondary response nonetheless peaked faster (day 5 versus 15).

Concerning this clonotype: Its antigen is unknown.

The length of the CDR3 is 16 residues. CDR1 is LGHNA and CDR2 is YNFKEQ in the germline V gene. With V trimmed by 0 bases and J by 4 bases, 5 bases remained unmatched. Generation of TCR cDNA used 5'RACE template switching (which added a universal primer site and UMIs). TCRdb reprocessed the 5' RACE reads with MiXCR, giving one entry per CDR3 protein. The table includes fewer than 350,000 distinct CDR3 sequences, around 3.6% detected once. The material was PBMCs, obtained on the day of the yellow fever booster vaccination. The receptor was isolated from a man aged 18 to 35 who received the YFV17D yellow fever vaccine. The V gene is TRBV4-2, the J gene TRBJ2-7; 11 bases match TRBD2. CDR3 amino acids: CASSQELSGGAYEQYF. CDR3 bases: TGTGCCAGCAGCCAAGAGCTTAGCGGGGGGGCTTACGAGCAGTACTTC.